Each of the 5 T cell receptor beta chains below was sequenced from the same sample in a study of blood T cell repertoires in COVID-19. Sequencing was performed with immunoSEQ multiplex PCR; in TCRdb, only in-frame clones are kept and a portion is missing. The sample contains 150,000 to 200,000 clones, approximately 83% of which appear only once. The sample consisted of PBMCs or T cells enriched from blood (not recorded which). Receptors originate from a woman aged 55-75 years who had recovered from COVID-19.

The chain combines TRBV10-1 with TRBJ1-2, with a tentative D call TRBD1 (6 bases). V was cut by 6 bases and J by 3 bases, with 11 bases left in between. From germline, CDR1 is WNHNN and CDR2 SYGVQD (reference sequence). The CDR3 is made up of 13 amino acids. The CDR3 loop is CASSQGQDYGYTF. For the CDR3, the DNA is TGCGCCAGCAGCCAGGGACAAGACTATGGCTACACCTTC.

The genes are TRBV27 and TRBJ1-3; the D is unclear. V was pared by 6 bases and J by 0 bases, with 6 bases between. The CDR3 is made up of 13 amino acids. Germline V lookup: CDR1 MNHEY, CDR2 SMNVEV (reference sequence). The CDR3 sequence: CASRRSSGNTIYF. For the CDR3, the DNA is TGTGCCAGCAGACGGAGCTCTGGAAACACCATATATTTT.

The chain carries TRBV28 and TRBJ1-4; D remains unclear. V was clipped by 8 bases and J by 0 bases, with 7 bases between them. The CDR3 loop spans 13 amino acids. CDR1 is MDHEN, CDR2 SYDVKM, per germline. The CDR3 reads CASADPTNEKLFF. DNA for the CDR3: TGTGCCAGCGCGGATCCAACTAATGAAAAACTGTTTTTT.

The genes are TRBV2 and TRBJ2-1, with 11 nucleotides matching TRBD2. The germline V gene has CDR1 SNHLY and CDR2 FYNNEI. The CDR3 is 19 amino acids. V gave up 5 bases and J gave up 7 bases; unmatched junction bases: 19. The CDR3 protein is CASSNFDTHSGRAGNEQFF. The CDR3, as DNA: TGTGCCAGCAGTAATTTCGATACTCATAGCGGGAGGGCGGGTAATGAGCAGTTCTTC.

V usage is TRBV6-5 and J usage is TRBJ2-1; 15 bases line up with TRBD2. The CDR3 is made up of 13 amino acids. CDR1 and CDR2 (germline): MNHEY, SVGAGI. The trim removed 8 bases at V and 9 bases at J, leaving 2 bases unmatched. CDR3 protein: CASGTSGGTEQFF. CDR3 DNA: TGTGCCAGCGGGACTAGCGGGGGGACTGAGCAGTTCTTC.